This T cell receptor beta chain was profiled in a study of cytomegalovirus exposure and HLA in healthy donors. General study points: In vitro assays verified that a few CMV-associated chains recognized CMV antigens specifically.

With regard to this clone: Its antigen is undetermined.

The CDR3 contains 15 residues. The germline gives CDR1 SGHNT, CDR2 YENEEA. Trimming left V 1 base short and J 5 bases short, with 12 bases between. The PCR was carried out with 60 Vbeta primers and 13 Jbeta primers. Only in-frame clones appear in the TCRdb table, and some are missing; sequencing was by immunoSEQ multiplex PCR. The data hold some 130,000 clones, with 75% to 85% observed a single time. Sequencing was carried out using PBMCs. This TCR was sampled from a woman aged 40 to 50 in good health and CMV-seronegative. The chain uses TRBV11-3 and TRBJ2-1; D gene uncertain. The CDR3, as DNA: TGTGCCAGCAGCTTAGTCCCGAGGTCGGACAATGAGCAGTTCTTC. Translated: CASSLVPRSDNEQFF.